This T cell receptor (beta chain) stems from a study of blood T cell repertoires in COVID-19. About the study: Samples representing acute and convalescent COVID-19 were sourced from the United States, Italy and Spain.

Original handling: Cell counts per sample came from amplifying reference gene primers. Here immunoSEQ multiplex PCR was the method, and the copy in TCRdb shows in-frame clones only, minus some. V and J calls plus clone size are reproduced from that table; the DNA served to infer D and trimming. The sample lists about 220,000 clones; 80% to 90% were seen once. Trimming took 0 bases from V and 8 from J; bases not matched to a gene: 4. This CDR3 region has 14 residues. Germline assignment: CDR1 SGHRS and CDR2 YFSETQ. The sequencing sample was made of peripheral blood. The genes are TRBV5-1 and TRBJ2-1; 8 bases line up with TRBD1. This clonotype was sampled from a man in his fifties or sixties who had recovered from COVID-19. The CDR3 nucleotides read TGCGCCAGCAGCTTGGTTCAGGGGGCGCATGAGCAGTTCTTC. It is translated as CASSLVQGAHEQFF.